This T cell receptor (beta chain) originates from a study of CXCR3-negative and CXCR3-positive naive CD8 T cells. On this clonotype: Antigen unknown.

Every CD8+ T cell subset underwent triplicate sorting at about 300,000 cells apiece. Study-level findings and limits: Naive cells used TRBV-TRBJ genes in much the same way whether CXCR3-negative or CXCR3-positive; memory cells did not. The majority of assays used fresh PBMCs, and CXCR3 expression partially decreased after cryopreservation. Greater hydrophobicity was found in TRB CDR3s of CXCR3-positive naive cells than of CXCR3-negative naive cells.

UMI-tagged TRB cDNA libraries were built via 5' RACE. One entry per CDR3 protein, without DNA, is what TCRdb gives after re-calling the 5' RACE reads. The table lists approximately 90,000 distinct CDR3 sequences. The source is a human donor in good health. Some clones in this sample may be carry-over from other donors' samples. Input material: naive CXCR3+ CD8+ T cells from blood. This sample's subset: CD45RO-CCR7+CD27+CD95- naive CD8+ T cells expressing CXCR3 (TNR3+).

Here the CDR3 reads CSVDGGLVAGYTF. The chain uses TRBV29-1 and TRBJ1-2. The CDR3 has 13 amino acids. Per germline, CDR1 SQVTM and CDR2 ANQGSEA.